These T cell receptor beta chains were read from a single sample in a study of T cells in localized non-small cell lung cancer. Assay: immunoSEQ multiplex PCR; the TCRdb copy retains only in-frame clones and omits some. The table lists over 20,000 clones, under 95% of them singletons. The sample was peripheral blood, taken before any cancer treatment. Receptors were obtained from a man between 40 and 75 years old with stage III squamous cell lung carcinoma. Each CDR3 is given with its conserved first and last residue. D genes are given only for firm matches. Clone size is given for some rows only: seen once, a few or many times, or a class if the clone is expanded.

abundance: NA; v_gene: TRBV29-1; j_gene: TRBJ1-2; d_gene: TRBD1; CDR3aa: CSVEGQGENYGYTF; CDR3nt: TGCAGCGTTGAGGGACAGGGGGAAAACTATGGCTACACCTTC
abundance: once; v_gene: TRBV19; j_gene: TRBJ2-3; d_gene: NA; CDR3aa: CASRTGQGPDTQYF; CDR3nt: TGTGCCAGTAGGACCGGGCAGGGACCAGATACGCAGTATTTT
abundance: NA; v_gene: TRBV5-1; j_gene: TRBJ2-7; d_gene: TRBD1; CDR3aa: CASSSGTGRYEQYF; CDR3nt: TGCGCCAGCAGCTCCGGGACAGGGCGCTACGAGCAGTACTTC
abundance: once; v_gene: TRBV28; j_gene: TRBJ1-1; d_gene: NA; CDR3aa: CASSLSGNTEAFF; CDR3nt: TGTGCCAGCAGTTTATCGGGGAACACTGAAGCTTTCTTT
abundance: NA; v_gene: TRBV30; j_gene: TRBJ1-2; d_gene: NA; CDR3aa: CAWSGGAPYGYTF; CDR3nt: TGTGCCTGGAGTGGGGGGGCCCCCTATGGCTACACCTTC
abundance: NA; v_gene: TRBV5-6; j_gene: TRBJ1-3; d_gene: NA; CDR3aa: CASSREAQGYGNTIYF; CDR3nt: TGTGCCAGCAGCCGTGAGGCGCAGGGGTACGGAAACACCATATATTTT
abundance: NA; v_gene: TRBV19; j_gene: TRBJ2-5; d_gene: TRBD1; CDR3aa: CASSPTGEETQYF; CDR3nt: TGTGCCAGTAGTCCCACAGGGGAAGAGACCCAGTACTTC
abundance: NA; v_gene: TRBV6-5; j_gene: TRBJ2-2; d_gene: NA; CDR3aa: CASSYQGLAGELFF; CDR3nt: TGTGCCAGCAGTTACCAGGGGTTGGCCGGGGAGCTGTTTTTT
abundance: NA; v_gene: TRBV5-6; j_gene: TRBJ1-1; d_gene: TRBD1; CDR3aa: CASTGGANTEAFF; CDR3nt: TGTGCCAGCACAGGGGGCGCGAACACTGAAGCTTTCTTT
abundance: once; v_gene: TRBV4-1; j_gene: TRBJ2-1; d_gene: TRBD1; CDR3aa: CASSLGTGEYEQFF; CDR3nt: TGCGCCAGCAGCCTGGGGACAGGGGAGTATGAGCAGTTCTTC
abundance: NA; v_gene: TRBV5-1; j_gene: TRBJ2-1; d_gene: NA; CDR3aa: CASSTTGREVNEQFF; CDR3nt: TGCGCCAGCAGCACGACAGGGAGGGAAGTCAATGAGCAGTTCTTC
abundance: NA; v_gene: TRBV10-3; j_gene: TRBJ2-5; d_gene: NA; CDR3aa: CAISESRETQYF; CDR3nt: TGTGCCATCAGTGAGTCTCGAGAGACCCAGTACTTC
abundance: NA; v_gene: TRBV5-1; j_gene: TRBJ1-4; d_gene: TRBD1; CDR3aa: CASSLAGQGGEKLFF; CDR3nt: TGCGCCAGCAGCTTGGCGGGACAGGGGGGAGAAAAACTGTTTTTT
abundance: NA; v_gene: TRBV14; j_gene: TRBJ2-5; d_gene: NA; CDR3aa: CASSQVQETQYF; CDR3nt: TGTGCCAGCAGCCAAGTCCAAGAGACCCAGTACTTC
abundance: NA; v_gene: TRBV2; j_gene: TRBJ2-5; d_gene: TRBD2; CDR3aa: CASSGAGGPRETQYF; CDR3nt: TGTGCCAGCAGTGGAGCGGGAGGGCCCAGAGAGACCCAGTACTTC
abundance: NA; v_gene: TRBV27; j_gene: TRBJ2-5; d_gene: TRBD2; CDR3aa: CASSFGGVSPGTQYF; CDR3nt: TGTGCCAGCAGTTTTGGGGGGGTATCTCCGGGGACCCAGTACTTC
abundance: NA; v_gene: TRBV9; j_gene: TRBJ2-2; d_gene: NA; CDR3aa: CASSVPGAGGELFF; CDR3nt: TGTGCCAGCAGCGTCCCGGGGGCGGGCGGGGAGCTGTTTTTT
abundance: NA; v_gene: TRBV11-2; j_gene: TRBJ2-7; d_gene: NA; CDR3aa: CASSQRALEQYF; CDR3nt: TGTGCCAGCTCGCAACGGGCCCTCGAGCAGTACTTC
abundance: NA; v_gene: TRBV6-5; j_gene: TRBJ1-1; d_gene: NA; CDR3aa: CASSYSYRNTEAFF; CDR3nt: TGTGCCAGCAGTTACTCGTATCGAAACACTGAAGCTTTCTTT
abundance: NA; v_gene: TRBV7-8; j_gene: TRBJ2-3; d_gene: NA; CDR3aa: CASSSRRAWTDTQYF; CDR3nt: TGTGCCAGCAGCTCGCGAAGGGCCTGGACAGATACGCAGTATTTT
abundance: NA; v_gene: TRBV18; j_gene: TRBJ2-5; d_gene: TRBD1; CDR3aa: CASSLQGAQETQYF; CDR3nt: TGTGCCAGCTCACTGCAGGGGGCACAAGAGACCCAGTACTTC
abundance: NA; v_gene: TRBV7-2; j_gene: TRBJ2-5; d_gene: TRBD2; CDR3aa: CASSLTLTAGGQETQYF; CDR3nt: TGTGCCAGCAGCTTAACACTTACAGCGGGGGGGCAAGAGACCCAGTACTTC
abundance: medium-sized; v_gene: TRBV19; j_gene: TRBJ1-2; d_gene: NA; CDR3aa: CASSTPQARDGYTF; CDR3nt: TGTGCCAGTAGTACGCCACAGGCTCGAGATGGCTACACCTTC
abundance: NA; v_gene: TRBV30; j_gene: TRBJ1-2; d_gene: TRBD1; CDR3aa: CAWSTGSYGYTF; CDR3nt: TGTGCCTGGTCGACAGGGTCCTATGGCTACACCTTC
abundance: NA; v_gene: TRBV5-8; j_gene: TRBJ1-5; d_gene: NA; CDR3aa: CASSLGQISNQPQHF; CDR3nt: TGTGCCAGCAGCTTAGGGCAAATTAGCAATCAGCCCCAGCATTTT
abundance: NA; v_gene: TRBV29-1; j_gene: TRBJ1-4; d_gene: TRBD1; CDR3aa: CSVGTGSEKLFF; CDR3nt: TGCAGCGTTGGGACAGGGAGCGAAAAACTGTTTTTT
abundance: few; v_gene: TRBV29-1; j_gene: TRBJ1-1; d_gene: NA; CDR3aa: CSVREDMNTEAFF; CDR3nt: TGCAGCGTTAGGGAGGACATGAACACTGAAGCTTTCTTT
abundance: NA; v_gene: TRBV7-9; j_gene: TRBJ2-6; d_gene: NA; CDR3aa: CASSPPGANVLTF; CDR3nt: TGTGCCAGCAGCCCCCCCGGGGCCAACGTCCTGACTTTC
abundance: NA; v_gene: TRBV11-3; j_gene: TRBJ2-3; d_gene: TRBD2; CDR3aa: CASSSGTSGGVGTDTQYF; CDR3nt: TGTGCCAGCAGCTCCGGGACTAGCGGGGGGGTCGGCACAGATACGCAGTATTTT
abundance: NA; v_gene: TRBV27; j_gene: TRBJ2-7; d_gene: NA; CDR3aa: CASSYKGGVDEQYF; CDR3nt: TGTGCCAGCAGTTATAAAGGGGGGGTCGACGAGCAGTACTTC
abundance: NA; v_gene: TRBV15; j_gene: TRBJ2-2; d_gene: NA; CDR3aa: CATSTQSTGELFF; CDR3nt: TGTGCCACCAGCACCCAGAGCACCGGGGAGCTGTTTTTT
abundance: NA; v_gene: TRBV5-4; j_gene: TRBJ2-7; d_gene: TRBD2; CDR3aa: CASSLGGGESYEQYF; CDR3nt: TGTGCCAGCAGCTTGGGGGGGGGAGAGTCCTACGAGCAGTACTTC
abundance: NA; v_gene: TRBV20-1; j_gene: TRBJ1-2; d_gene: NA; CDR3aa: CSAPDGRRYTF; CDR3nt: TGCAGTGCCCCAGACGGCAGGCGCTACACCTTC
abundance: NA; v_gene: TRBV4-1; j_gene: TRBJ1-5; d_gene: NA; CDR3aa: CASSQGQGNQPQHF; CDR3nt: TGCGCCAGCAGCCAAGGACAGGGCAATCAGCCCCAGCATTTT
abundance: NA; v_gene: TRBV6-5; j_gene: TRBJ1-1; d_gene: NA; CDR3aa: CASSDGQVAFF; CDR3nt: TGTGCCAGCAGTGACGGACAAGTGGCTTTCTTT
abundance: once; v_gene: TRBV9; j_gene: TRBJ2-2; d_gene: NA; CDR3aa: CASSVRGNTGELFF; CDR3nt: TGTGCCAGCAGCGTTAGAGGCAACACCGGGGAGCTGTTTTTT
abundance: NA; v_gene: TRBV5-8; j_gene: TRBJ2-1; d_gene: TRBD2; CDR3aa: CASRRRAGGNEQFF; CDR3nt: TGTGCCAGCAGACGACGCGCGGGGGGAAATGAGCAGTTCTTC
abundance: once; v_gene: TRBV2; j_gene: TRBJ2-2; d_gene: NA; CDR3aa: CASSERRDGGELFF; CDR3nt: TGTGCCAGCAGTGAGCGCCGGGACGGCGGGGAGCTGTTTTTT
abundance: NA; v_gene: TRBV7-2; j_gene: TRBJ2-5; d_gene: NA; CDR3aa: CASSRTESQETQYF; CDR3nt: TGTGCCAGCAGCCGGACAGAAAGCCAAGAGACCCAGTACTTC
abundance: NA; v_gene: TRBV28; j_gene: TRBJ2-5; d_gene: NA; CDR3aa: CASSGETQYF; CDR3nt: TGTGCCAGCAGCGGGGAGACCCAGTACTTC
abundance: NA; v_gene: TRBV6-5; j_gene: TRBJ1-1; d_gene: NA; CDR3aa: CASSYMALINTEAFF; CDR3nt: TGTGCCAGCAGTTACATGGCGCTAATTAACACTGAAGCTTTCTTT
abundance: NA; v_gene: TRBV29-1; j_gene: TRBJ2-3; d_gene: TRBD2; CDR3aa: CSVVPRGRTSGRVRSDTQYF; CDR3nt: TGCAGCGTTGTTCCCCGGGGGCGGACTAGCGGGAGGGTTAGGTCAGATACGCAGTATTTT
abundance: NA; v_gene: TRBV4-1; j_gene: TRBJ2-3; d_gene: TRBD2; CDR3aa: CASSQRLAGAAGADTQYF; CDR3nt: TGCGCCAGCAGCCAACGACTAGCGGGGGCCGCTGGGGCAGATACGCAGTATTTT
abundance: NA; v_gene: TRBV28; j_gene: TRBJ2-1; d_gene: TRBD2; CDR3aa: CASSPSGKSSYNEQFF; CDR3nt: TGTGCCAGCAGCCCCAGCGGGAAGAGCTCCTACAATGAGCAGTTCTTC
abundance: NA; v_gene: TRBV5-6; j_gene: TRBJ1-2; d_gene: NA; CDR3aa: CASSLGQSYGYTF; CDR3nt: TGTGCCAGCAGCTTGGGACAGAGTTATGGCTACACCTTC
abundance: NA; v_gene: TRBV9; j_gene: TRBJ1-5; d_gene: NA; CDR3aa: CASSVASNQPQHF; CDR3nt: TGTGCCAGCAGCGTAGCTAGCAATCAGCCCCAGCATTTT
abundance: NA; v_gene: TRBV13; j_gene: TRBJ1-1; d_gene: NA; CDR3aa: CASSLGRGRNTEAFF; CDR3nt: TGTGCCAGCAGCTTAGGCCGGGGGCGGAACACTGAAGCTTTCTTT
abundance: NA; v_gene: TRBV7-9; j_gene: TRBJ1-3; d_gene: NA; CDR3aa: CASSPRGAAGNTIYF; CDR3nt: TGTGCCAGCAGCCCGAGGGGGGCGGCTGGAAACACCATATATTTT
abundance: NA; v_gene: TRBV2; j_gene: TRBJ1-6; d_gene: NA; CDR3aa: CASSEVYNSPLHF; CDR3nt: TGTGCCAGCAGTGAAGTATATAATTCACCCCTCCACTTT
abundance: NA; v_gene: TRBV20-1; j_gene: TRBJ1-6; d_gene: TRBD1; CDR3aa: CSARRTGVHF; CDR3nt: TGCAGTGCTAGGAGGACAGGGGTACACTTT
abundance: NA; v_gene: TRBV2; j_gene: TRBJ2-6; d_gene: TRBD2; CDR3aa: CASSRGLAGGDSGANVLTF; CDR3nt: TGTGCCAGCAGTAGGGGACTAGCGGGAGGGGACTCTGGGGCCAACGTCCTGACTTTC